This is a list of T cell receptor beta chains from one sample in a study of cytotoxic CD8 clonotypes in ibrutinib-treated CLL. The assay was immunoSEQ multiplex PCR, and TCRdb's table has in-frame clones only and misses some. The table lists around 60,000 clones, roughly 57% of them singletons. Source: PBMCs, taken after 12 months of ibrutinib treatment. These TCRs come from a human donor with chronic lymphocytic leukemia. Both conserved end residues are part of each CDR3. Fields, in order: clone size, J gene, V gene, D gene, CDR3 protein, CDR3 DNA. A D gene is named only where the DNA matches it firmly. Rows give clone size only sometimes, using once, few, many, or a class for an expanded clone.

.	TRBJ2-3	TRBV5-1	TRBD1	CASSPDLRGQVWSLRADTQYF	TGCGCCAGCAGCCCAGATTTAAGGGGACAGGTTTGGTCTCTCAGGGCCGATACGCAGTATTTT
few	TRBJ1-5	TRBV20-1	.	CSAREGQPQHF	TGCAGTGCTAGAGAGGGTCAGCCCCAGCATTTT
.	TRBJ2-3	TRBV6-1	TRBD1	CASRDRISTDTQYF	TGTGCCAGCAGGGACAGGATAAGCACAGATACGCAGTATTTT
few	TRBJ2-1	TRBV5-1	.	CASSLSGYGAGNEQFF	TGCGCCAGCAGCTTATCCGGCTACGGTGCAGGCAATGAGCAGTTCTTC
few	TRBJ2-5	TRBV18	.	CASSLVPGSETQYF	TGTGCCAGCTCCCTTGTCCCGGGTTCAGAGACCCAGTACTTC
.	TRBJ1-1	TRBV7-2	.	CASSFSRDTEAFF	TGTGCCAGCAGCTTCTCCCGGGACACTGAAGCTTTCTTT
.	TRBJ2-7	TRBV7-9	.	CASRPRDSYEQYF	TGTGCCAGCAGACCCCGGGACTCCTACGAGCAGTACTTC
.	TRBJ2-1	TRBV27	TRBD2	CASIAGAGGNEQFF	TGTGCCAGCATAGCCGGGGCGGGAGGCAATGAGCAGTTCTTC
.	TRBJ2-3	TRBV11-3	.	CASSPTSRDTQYF	TGTGCCAGCAGCCCTACCAGTCGGGATACGCAGTATTTT
.	TRBJ2-7	TRBV15	.	CATSRDGSRYEQYF	TGTGCCACCAGCAGAGACGGGAGCAGGTACGAGCAGTACTTC
.	TRBJ1-2	TRBV11-2	TRBD1	CASSSRTGWGYTF	TGTGCCAGCAGCTCTCGGACAGGATGGGGCTACACCTTC
.	TRBJ2-3	TRBV10-2	.	CASIPSRGTDTQYF	TGCGCCAGCATTCCTAGCCGGGGTACAGATACGCAGTATTTT
few	TRBJ1-5	TRBV2	.	CASSGLLGNQPQHF	TGTGCCAGCAGTGGGCTACTTGGCAATCAGCCCCAGCATTTT
few	TRBJ2-5	TRBV6-5	.	CASRRTGLAGETQYF	TGTGCCAGCAGAAGGACAGGCCTCGCGGGGGAGACCCAGTACTTC
.	TRBJ2-3	TRBV18	TRBD1	CASSPGQGPQYTQYF	TGTGCCAGCTCGCCGGGACAGGGGCCGCAATATACGCAGTATTTT
.	TRBJ1-3	TRBV5-1	.	CASSLEGVKENTIYF	TGCGCCAGCAGCTTGGAGGGGGTGAAGGAAAACACCATATATTTT
few	TRBJ2-5	TRBV19	.	CASSSPGGAVETQYF	TGTGCCAGTAGTTCCCCAGGAGGGGCAGTAGAGACCCAGTACTTC
.	TRBJ2-1	TRBV15	TRBD2	CATKASGSSYNEQFF	TGTGCCACCAAGGCTAGCGGGAGTTCCTACAATGAGCAGTTCTTC
many	TRBJ1-2	TRBV11-2	.	CASSLGGGGYTF	TGTGCCAGCAGCCTCGGCGGGGGCGGCTACACCTTC
many	TRBJ2-3	TRBV27	TRBD2	CASSDRMAGADTQYF	TGTGCCAGCAGTGATCGGATGGCGGGGGCAGATACGCAGTATTTT
.	TRBJ2-1	TRBV27	TRBD1	CASSHTSGGTYNEQFF	TGTGCCAGCAGTCATACTTCAGGGGGCACCTACAATGAGCAGTTCTTC
.	TRBJ2-7	TRBV14	TRBD1	CASSRPGQGAYEQYF	TGTGCCAGCAGCCGACCGGGACAGGGGGCCTACGAGCAGTACTTC
.	TRBJ2-2	TRBV6-5	TRBD1	CASTPDRGNTGELFF	TGTGCCAGCACTCCGGACAGGGGAAACACCGGGGAGCTGTTTTTT
once	TRBJ2-1	TRBV18	.	CASSGEPFYNEQFF	TGTGCCAGCTCAGGGGAGCCCTTTTACAATGAGCAGTTCTTC
.	TRBJ2-2	TRBV25-1	.	CASSEYGRLAGELFF	TGTGCCAGCAGTGAATACGGCAGGCTTGCCGGGGAGCTGTTTTTT
few	TRBJ1-2	TRBV20-1	TRBD1	CSARTGDGYTF	TGCAGTGCTAGGACAGGGGATGGCTACACCTTC
.	TRBJ2-1	TRBV7-2	TRBD1	CASSDGQAYNEQFF	TGTGCCAGCAGCGATGGACAGGCATACAATGAGCAGTTCTTC
.	TRBJ1-5	TRBV28	TRBD1	CAAAGAGGRGNQPQHF	TGTGCCGCTGCGGGGGCTGGGGGCAGGGGGAATCAGCCCCAGCATTTT
.	TRBJ1-2	TRBV18	.	CASSPSHGYTF	TGTGCCAGCTCACCCAGTCACGGCTACACCTTC
.	TRBJ2-5	TRBV14	.	CASSQDSETQYF	TGTGCCAGCAGCCAAGATTCTGAGACCCAGTACTTC
.	TRBJ2-3	TRBV2	.	CGAARTLRHTDTQYF	TGTGGTGCAGCACGGACGCTAAGGCACACAGATACGCAGTATTTT
.	TRBJ1-5	TRBV5-8	.	CASSYLSLSQPQHF	TGTGCCAGCAGCTACCTGTCTTTGAGCCAGCCCCAGCATTTT
many	TRBJ1-2	TRBV6-5	.	CASLSAVGGYTF	TGTGCCAGCCTAAGTGCAGTTGGAGGCTACACCTTC
.	TRBJ2-1	TRBV5-1	.	CASSSQLSAGESAEQFF	TGCGCCAGCAGCTCCCAGTTATCGGCGGGTGAGTCGGCTGAGCAGTTCTTC
.	TRBJ1-5	TRBV6-5	.	CASSYSFPGDNQPQHF	TGTGCCAGCAGTTACTCATTTCCCGGAGACAATCAGCCCCAGCATTTT
.	TRBJ1-4	TRBV25-1	TRBD1	CASGDRANEKLFF	TGTGCCAGCGGAGACAGGGCTAATGAAAAACTGTTTTTT
.	TRBJ2-7	TRBV30	TRBD1	CAWSVQQGAYEQYF	TGTGCCTGGAGTGTACAACAGGGGGCCTACGAGCAGTACTTC
.	TRBJ2-3	TRBV23-1	.	CASSLALRRNTDTQYF	TGCGCCAGCAGTCTGGCCCTTCGACGGAACACAGATACGCAGTATTTT
.	TRBJ2-7	TRBV11-1	.	CASSPTPPYEQYF	TGTGCCAGCAGCCCAACCCCGCCCTACGAGCAGTACTTC
.	TRBJ2-5	TRBV10-3	.	CAISHPLGETQYF	TGTGCCATCAGCCACCCGCTTGGGGAGACCCAGTACTTC
few	TRBJ1-2	TRBV18	.	CASSDLPGGGYTF	TGTGCCAGCTCGGATCTCCCCGGAGGGGGCTACACCTTC
.	TRBJ2-7	TRBV7-2	.	CASSLDRAVLEQYF	TGTGCCAGCAGCTTAGATCGAGCCGTATTGGAGCAGTACTTC
.	TRBJ2-1	TRBV5-1	.	CASSLARTGDEQFF	TGCGCCAGCAGCTTGGCCAGGACGGGGGATGAGCAGTTCTTC
.	TRBJ2-7	TRBV28	.	CASSLRRAPFWGIYSYEQYF	TGTGCCAGCAGTTTGCGCCGAGCACCCTTTTGGGGGATATACTCCTACGAGCAGTACTTC
.	TRBJ1-5	TRBV28	.	CASSPPWPSGNQPQHF	TGTGCCAGCAGCCCCCCTTGGCCCAGCGGAAATCAGCCCCAGCATTTT
once	TRBJ2-2	TRBV13	.	CASSFGHSTGELFF	TGTGCCAGCAGCTTCGGACATAGCACCGGGGAGCTGTTTTTT
.	TRBJ1-1	TRBV7-6	.	CASSLGGSNTEAFF	TGTGCCAGCAGCTTAGGAGGGAGCAACACTGAAGCTTTCTTT
.	TRBJ2-1	TRBV28	TRBD2	CASSSAASNRREVQFF	TGTGCCAGCAGTTCCGCCGCTAGTAACCGACGGGAGGTTCAGTTCTTC
.	TRBJ2-5	TRBV11-2	.	CASSLLGLETQYF	TGTGCCAGCAGCTTACTAGGTTTGGAGACCCAGTACTTC
few	TRBJ1-6	TRBV28	TRBD1	CASSYRGRARYNSPLHF	TGTGCCAGCAGTTACAGGGGCCGCGCTCGATATAATTCACCCCTCCACTTT
.	TRBJ2-1	TRBV9	TRBD2	CASRLAGNNEQFF	TGTGCCAGCAGACTAGCGGGGAACAATGAGCAGTTCTTC
.	TRBJ1-1	TRBV10-2	.	CASTEATEAFF	TGCGCCAGCACGGAGGCCACTGAAGCTTTCTTT
.	TRBJ2-1	TRBV19	.	CASSMASYNEQFF	TGTGCCAGTAGTATGGCCTCCTACAATGAGCAGTTCTTC
many	TRBJ1-5	TRBV6-1	.	CASSETLRDSQHF	TGTGCCAGCAGTGAAACCCTCCGGGACTCCCAGCATTTT
.	TRBJ1-5	TRBV28	.	CASRGYSNQPQHF	TGTGCCAGCAGGGGGTATAGCAATCAGCCCCAGCATTTT
.	TRBJ1-2	TRBV6-1	TRBD1	CASSAGTGPWGYTF	TGTGCCAGCAGTGCCGGGACAGGTCCTTGGGGCTACACCTTC
few	TRBJ2-3	TRBV5-4	TRBD2	CASSSTSADTQYF	TGTGCCAGCAGCTCTACTAGCGCTGATACGCAGTATTTT
many	TRBJ2-1	TRBV18	TRBD2	CATCHLAGDEQFF	TGTGCCACCTGCCACCTAGCGGGAGATGAGCAGTTCTTC
.	TRBJ2-1	TRBV11-2	.	CASRAGEGAFYNEQFF	TGTGCCAGCAGGGCAGGGGAGGGGGCCTTCTACAATGAGCAGTTCTTC
.	TRBJ2-1	TRBV7-2	TRBD2	CASSIAGTSLVREQFF	TGTGCCAGCAGCATCGCCGGGACTAGTTTGGTCCGTGAGCAGTTCTTC